This TCR beta chain was captured in a study of CD8+CD57+ T cells in acquired aplastic anemia. In the study overall: Average DNA yield from sorted CD4+ and CD8+ cells was approximately 3 ug. Sequencing produced an average of approximately 10 million reads per healthy donor for CD4+ cells.

Turning to this clonotype: The antigen is unknown.

Study-wide results and caveats: Comparison of patients with controls identified roughly 27 shared CD8+ CDR3 sequences. Any difference that existed in CD8+ Simpson's diversity between patients and controls was not significant.

This CDR3 spans 15 amino acids. V lost 5 bases, J lost 17 bases, and 25 bases lay in between. CDR1 and CDR2 (germline): SGHVS, FQNEAQ. Researchers used genomic DNA as the template to profile TCR beta VDJ and CDR3. TCRdb called the reads again in MiXCR, with one record for every CDR3 protein. The sample consists of approximately 380,000 distinct CDR3 sequences, 65% to 75% of them appearing once. The chain uses TRBV7-8 and TRBJ1-6, with D uncertain. The sample consisted of sorted CD4+, CD8+, or CD8+CD57+ T cells (not recorded which) from PBMCs. The TCR was taken from a human donor in good health, serving as a control. CDR3 in DNA: TGTGCCAGCAGCGTACAACGGTCCTACGAGCAGTACTTCCACTTT. Its protein is CASSVQRSYEQYFHF.